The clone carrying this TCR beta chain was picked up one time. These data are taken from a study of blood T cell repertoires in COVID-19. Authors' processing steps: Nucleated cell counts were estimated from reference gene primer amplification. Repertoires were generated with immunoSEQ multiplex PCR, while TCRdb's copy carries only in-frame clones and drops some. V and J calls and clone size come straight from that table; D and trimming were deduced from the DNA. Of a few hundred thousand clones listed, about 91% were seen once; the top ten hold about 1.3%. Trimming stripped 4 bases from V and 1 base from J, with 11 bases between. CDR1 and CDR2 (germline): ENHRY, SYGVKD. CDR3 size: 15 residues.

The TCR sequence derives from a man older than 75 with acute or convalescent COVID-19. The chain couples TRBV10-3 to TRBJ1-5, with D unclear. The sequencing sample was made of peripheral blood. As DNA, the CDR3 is TGTGCCATCAGTGGGGGAGGTTTGAGCAATCAGCCCCAGCATTTT. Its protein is CAISGGGLSNQPQHF.